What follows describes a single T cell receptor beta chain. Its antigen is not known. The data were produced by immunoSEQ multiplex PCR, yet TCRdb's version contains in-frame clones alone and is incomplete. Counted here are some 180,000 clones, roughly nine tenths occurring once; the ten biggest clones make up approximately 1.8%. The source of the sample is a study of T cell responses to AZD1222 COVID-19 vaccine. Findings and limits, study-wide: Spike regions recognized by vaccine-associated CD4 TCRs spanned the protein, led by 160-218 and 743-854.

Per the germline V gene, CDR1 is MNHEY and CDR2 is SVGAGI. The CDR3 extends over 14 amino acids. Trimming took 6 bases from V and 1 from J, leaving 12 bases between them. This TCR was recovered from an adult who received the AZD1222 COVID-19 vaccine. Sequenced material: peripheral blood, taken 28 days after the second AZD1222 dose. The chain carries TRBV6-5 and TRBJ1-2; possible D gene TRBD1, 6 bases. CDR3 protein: CASSLNRDNYGYTF. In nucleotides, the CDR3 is TGTGCCAGCAGCTTAAACAGGGATAACTATGGCTACACCTTC.